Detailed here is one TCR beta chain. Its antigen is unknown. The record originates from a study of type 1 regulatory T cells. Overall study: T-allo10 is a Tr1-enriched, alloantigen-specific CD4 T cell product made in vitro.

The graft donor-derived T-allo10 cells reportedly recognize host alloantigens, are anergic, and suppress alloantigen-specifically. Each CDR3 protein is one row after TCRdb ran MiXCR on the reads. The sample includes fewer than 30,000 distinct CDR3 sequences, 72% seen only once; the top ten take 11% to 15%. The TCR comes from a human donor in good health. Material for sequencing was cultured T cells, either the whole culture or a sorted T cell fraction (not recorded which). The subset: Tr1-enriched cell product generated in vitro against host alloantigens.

The CDR3 DNA reads as TGCAGTGCTCTTTCCACCTATCCACGGGAGACCCAGTACTTC. Protein: CSALSTYPRETQYF. The V gene is TRBV20-1, the J gene TRBJ2-5; no reliable D call. Germline CDR1 and CDR2: DFQATT and SNEGSKA (reference sequence). The germline V and J ends were trimmed by 5 bases and 5 bases, with 18 bases remaining between them. This CDR3 region has 14 residues.